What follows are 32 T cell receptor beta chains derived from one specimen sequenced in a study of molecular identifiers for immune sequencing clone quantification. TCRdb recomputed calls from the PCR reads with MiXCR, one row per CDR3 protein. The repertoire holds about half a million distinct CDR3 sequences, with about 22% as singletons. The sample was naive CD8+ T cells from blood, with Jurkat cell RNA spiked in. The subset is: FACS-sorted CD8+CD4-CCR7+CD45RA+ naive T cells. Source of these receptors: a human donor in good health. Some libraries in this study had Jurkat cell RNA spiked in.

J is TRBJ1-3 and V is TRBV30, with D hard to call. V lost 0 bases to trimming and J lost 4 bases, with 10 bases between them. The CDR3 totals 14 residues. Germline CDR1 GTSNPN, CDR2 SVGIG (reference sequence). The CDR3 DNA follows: TGTGCCTGGAGTGTCCCGGGCCTCGGAAACACCATATATTTT. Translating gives CAWSVPGLGNTIYF.

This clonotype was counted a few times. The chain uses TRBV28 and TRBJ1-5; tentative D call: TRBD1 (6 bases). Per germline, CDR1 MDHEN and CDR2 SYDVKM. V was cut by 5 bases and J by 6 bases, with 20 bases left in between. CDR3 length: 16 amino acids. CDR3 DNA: TGTGCCAGCAGTGAAGGCATTGGGGGGGCGGGTCAGCCCCAGCATTTT. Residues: CASSEGIGGAGQPQHF.

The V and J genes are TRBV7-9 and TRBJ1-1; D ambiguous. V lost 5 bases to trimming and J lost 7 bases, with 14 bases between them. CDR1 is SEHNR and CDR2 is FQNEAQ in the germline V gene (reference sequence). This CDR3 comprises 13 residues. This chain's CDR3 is CASSTYQDREAFF. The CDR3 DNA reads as TGTGCCAGCAGCACCTATCAGGACCGTGAAGCTTTCTTT.

CDR3 sequence (DNA): TGTGCCAGCAGCTTGCGCGGACAGGATTACGAGCAGTACTTC. Translating gives CASSLRGQDYEQYF. The gene calls are TRBV5-4 and TRBJ2-7; 7 positions match TRBD1. V gave up 1 base and J gave up 4 bases; unmatched junction bases: 5. From germline, CDR1 is SGHNT and CDR2 YYREEE (reference sequence). This CDR3 has 14 amino acids.

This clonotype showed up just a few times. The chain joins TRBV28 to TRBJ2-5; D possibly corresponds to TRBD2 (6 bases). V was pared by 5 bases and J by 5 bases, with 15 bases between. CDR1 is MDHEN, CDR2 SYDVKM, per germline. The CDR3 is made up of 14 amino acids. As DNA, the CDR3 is TGTGCCAGCAGTAAGGGACTCTGGACCGAGACCCAGTACTTC. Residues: CASSKGLWTETQYF.

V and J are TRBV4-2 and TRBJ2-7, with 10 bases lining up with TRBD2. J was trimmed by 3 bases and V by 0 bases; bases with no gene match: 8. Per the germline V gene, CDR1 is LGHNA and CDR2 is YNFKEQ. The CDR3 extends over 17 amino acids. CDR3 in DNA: TGTGCCAGCAGCCAAGAAATCCCGGGACTAGCGCACTACGAGCAGTACTTC. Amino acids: CASSQEIPGLAHYEQYF.

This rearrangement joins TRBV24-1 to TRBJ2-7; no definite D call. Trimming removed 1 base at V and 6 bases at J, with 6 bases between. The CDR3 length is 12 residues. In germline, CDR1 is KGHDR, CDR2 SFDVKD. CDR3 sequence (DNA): TGTGCCACCAGTGATTTTTTGGGCGAGCAGTACTTC. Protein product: CATSDFLGEQYF.

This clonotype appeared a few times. CDR3 residues: CASSSTGFGTGELFF. The CDR3 coding sequence is TGTGCCAGCAGCTCTACAGGGTTTGGCACCGGGGAGCTGTTTTTT. The J gene is TRBJ2-2, the V gene TRBV7-9, with D possibly being TRBD1 (6 bases). This CDR3 region has 15 residues. The V and J ends lost 4 bases and 4 bases respectively, with 13 bases between them. Germline CDR1 and CDR2: SEHNR and FQNEAQ (reference sequence).

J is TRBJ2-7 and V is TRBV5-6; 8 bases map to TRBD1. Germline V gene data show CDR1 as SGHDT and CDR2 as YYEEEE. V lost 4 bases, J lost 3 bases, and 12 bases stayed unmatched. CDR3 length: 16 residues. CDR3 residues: CASSPWRDRLVYEQYF. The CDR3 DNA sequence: TGTGCCAGCAGCCCTTGGAGGGACAGGCTCGTCTACGAGCAGTACTTC.

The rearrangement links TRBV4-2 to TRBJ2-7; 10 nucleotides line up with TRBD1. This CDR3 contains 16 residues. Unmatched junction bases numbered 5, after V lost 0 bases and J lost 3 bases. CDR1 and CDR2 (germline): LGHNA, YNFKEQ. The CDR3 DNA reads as TGTGCCAGCAGCCAAGAGACAGGGGGCGTATACTACGAGCAGTACTTC. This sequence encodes CASSQETGGVYYEQYF.

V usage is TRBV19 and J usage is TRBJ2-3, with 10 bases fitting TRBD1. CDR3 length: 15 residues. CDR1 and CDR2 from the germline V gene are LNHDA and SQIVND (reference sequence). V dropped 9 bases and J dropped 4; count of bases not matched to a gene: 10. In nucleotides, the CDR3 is TGTGCCAGCACGACGCGACAGGGGGCGGCAGATACGCAGTATTTT. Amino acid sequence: CASTTRQGAADTQYF. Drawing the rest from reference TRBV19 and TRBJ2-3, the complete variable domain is DGGITQSPKYLFRKEGQNVTLSCEQNLNHDAMYWYRQDPGQGLRLIYYSQIVNDFQKGDIAEGYSVSREKKESFPLTVTSAQKNPTAFYLCASTTRQGAADTQYFGPGTRLTVL.

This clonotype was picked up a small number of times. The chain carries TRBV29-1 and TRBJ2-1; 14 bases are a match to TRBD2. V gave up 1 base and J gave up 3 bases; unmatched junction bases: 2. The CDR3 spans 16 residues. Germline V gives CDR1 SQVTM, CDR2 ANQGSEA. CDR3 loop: CSVEGTSGRFYNEQFF. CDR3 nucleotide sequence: TGCAGCGTTGAAGGGACTAGCGGGAGGTTCTACAATGAGCAGTTCTTC.

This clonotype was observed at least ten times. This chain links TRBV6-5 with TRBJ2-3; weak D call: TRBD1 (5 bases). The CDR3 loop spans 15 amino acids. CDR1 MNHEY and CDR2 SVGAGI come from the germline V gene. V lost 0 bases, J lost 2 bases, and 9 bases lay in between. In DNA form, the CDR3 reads TGTGCCAGCAGTTACTCGAACAGGCTCACAGATACGCAGTATTTT. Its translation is CASSYSNRLTDTQYF.

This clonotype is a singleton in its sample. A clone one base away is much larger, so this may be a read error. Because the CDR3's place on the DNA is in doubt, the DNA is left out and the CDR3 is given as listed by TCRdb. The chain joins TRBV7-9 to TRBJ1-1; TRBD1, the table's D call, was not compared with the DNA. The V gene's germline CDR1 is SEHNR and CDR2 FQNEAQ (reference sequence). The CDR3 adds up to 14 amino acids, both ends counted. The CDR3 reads CASSLVGRGAEALF.

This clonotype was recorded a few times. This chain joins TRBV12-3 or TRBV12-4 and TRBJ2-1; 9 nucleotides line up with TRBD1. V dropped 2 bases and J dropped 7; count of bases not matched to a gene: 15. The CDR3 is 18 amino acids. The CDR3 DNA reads TGTGCCAGCAGTTTAATTTCCATGGGACAGGGTATTTGGAATGAGCAGTTCTTC. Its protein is CASSLISMGQGIWNEQFF.

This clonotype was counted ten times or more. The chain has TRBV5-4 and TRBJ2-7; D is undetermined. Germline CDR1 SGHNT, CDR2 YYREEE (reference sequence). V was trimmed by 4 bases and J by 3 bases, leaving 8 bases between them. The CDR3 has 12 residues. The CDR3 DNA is TGTGCCAGCAGCCCCTCCGACTACGAGCAGTACTTC. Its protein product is CASSPSDYEQYF.

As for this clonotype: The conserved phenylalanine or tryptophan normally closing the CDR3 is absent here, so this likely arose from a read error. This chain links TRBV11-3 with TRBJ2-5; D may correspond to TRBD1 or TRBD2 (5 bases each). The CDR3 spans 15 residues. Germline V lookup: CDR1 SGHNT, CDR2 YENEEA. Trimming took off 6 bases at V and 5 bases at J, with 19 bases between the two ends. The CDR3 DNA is TGTGCCAGCAGTCCCGGGACCTCCCTGAGGGAGACCCAGTACTCC. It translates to CASSPGTSLRETQYS.

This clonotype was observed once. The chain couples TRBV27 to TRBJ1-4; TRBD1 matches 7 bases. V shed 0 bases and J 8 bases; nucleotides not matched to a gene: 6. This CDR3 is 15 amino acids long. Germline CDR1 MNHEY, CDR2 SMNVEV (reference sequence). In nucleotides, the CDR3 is TGTGCCAGCAGTTTATCGACAGGGTTTCGAGAAAAACTGTTTTTT. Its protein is CASSLSTGFREKLFF.

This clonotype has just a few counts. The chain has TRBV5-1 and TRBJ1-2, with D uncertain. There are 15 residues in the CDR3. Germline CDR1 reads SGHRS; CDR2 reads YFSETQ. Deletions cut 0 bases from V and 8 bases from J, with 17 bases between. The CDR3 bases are TGCGCCAGCAGCTTGGAGATCCCCCACCCTGGGGGCTACACCTTC. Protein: CASSLEIPHPGGYTF.

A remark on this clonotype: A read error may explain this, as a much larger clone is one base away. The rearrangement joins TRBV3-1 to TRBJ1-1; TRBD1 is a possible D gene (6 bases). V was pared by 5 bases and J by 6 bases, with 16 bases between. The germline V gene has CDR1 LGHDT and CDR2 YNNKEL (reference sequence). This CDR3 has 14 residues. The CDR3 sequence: CASSIRSEGAEAFF. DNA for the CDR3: TGTGCCAGCAGCATCAGGAGTGAGGGGGCTGAAGCTTTCTTT. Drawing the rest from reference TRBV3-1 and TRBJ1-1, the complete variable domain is DTAVSQTPKYLVTQMGNDKSIKCEQNLGHDTMYWYKQDSKKFLKIMFSYNNKELIINETVPNRFSPKSPDKAHLNLHINSLELGDSAVYFCASSIRSEGAEAFFGQGTRLTVV.

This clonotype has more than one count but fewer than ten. The CDR3 spells CASSFGSGAYEQYF. CDR3 in DNA: TGTGCCAGCAGCTTTGGCTCCGGGGCTTACGAGCAGTACTTC. The chain joins TRBV5-5 to TRBJ2-7; D could derive from TRBD1 or TRBD2 (5 bases each). The CDR3 length is 14 residues. The V and J ends lost 2 bases and 4 bases respectively, with 13 bases between them. Germline loops: CDR1 SGHKS, CDR2 YYEKEE (reference sequence).

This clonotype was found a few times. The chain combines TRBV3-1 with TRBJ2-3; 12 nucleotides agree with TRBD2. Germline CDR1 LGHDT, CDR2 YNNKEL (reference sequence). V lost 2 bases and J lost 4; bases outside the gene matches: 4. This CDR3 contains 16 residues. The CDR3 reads CASSQMTSGGPDTQYF. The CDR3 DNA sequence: TGTGCCAGCAGCCAAATGACTAGCGGGGGTCCAGATACGCAGTATTTT.

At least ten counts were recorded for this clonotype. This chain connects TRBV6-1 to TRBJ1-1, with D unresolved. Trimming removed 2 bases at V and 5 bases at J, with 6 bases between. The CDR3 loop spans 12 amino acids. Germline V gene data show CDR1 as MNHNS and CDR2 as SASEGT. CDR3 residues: CASSEYGTEAFF. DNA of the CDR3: TGTGCCAGCAGTGAATATGGGACTGAAGCTTTCTTT.

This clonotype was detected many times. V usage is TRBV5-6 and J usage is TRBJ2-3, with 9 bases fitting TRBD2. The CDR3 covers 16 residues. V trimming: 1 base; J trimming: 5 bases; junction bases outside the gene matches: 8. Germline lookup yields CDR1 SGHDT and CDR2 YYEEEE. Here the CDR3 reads CASSLTAGGPVDTQYF. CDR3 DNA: TGTGCCAGCAGCTTGACGGCGGGGGGGCCTGTAGATACGCAGTATTTT.

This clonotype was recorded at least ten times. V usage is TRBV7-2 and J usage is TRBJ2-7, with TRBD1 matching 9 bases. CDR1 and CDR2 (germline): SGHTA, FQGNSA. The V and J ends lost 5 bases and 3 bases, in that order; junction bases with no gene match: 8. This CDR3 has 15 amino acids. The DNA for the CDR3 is TGTGCCAGCAGCGGCCTGGAGACAGGGGGCTACGAGCAGTACTTC. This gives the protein CASSGLETGGYEQYF.

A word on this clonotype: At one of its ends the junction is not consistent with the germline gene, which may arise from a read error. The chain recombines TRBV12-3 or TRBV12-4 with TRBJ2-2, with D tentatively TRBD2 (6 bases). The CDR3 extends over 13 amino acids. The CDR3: CASRRPLTGGLFF. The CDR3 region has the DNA TGTGCCAGCAGACGCCCCCTCACCGGGGGGCTGTTTTTT.

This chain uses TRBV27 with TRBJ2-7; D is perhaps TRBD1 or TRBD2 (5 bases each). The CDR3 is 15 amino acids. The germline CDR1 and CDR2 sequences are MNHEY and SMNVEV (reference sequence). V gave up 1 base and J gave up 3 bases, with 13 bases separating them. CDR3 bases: TGTGCCAGCAGTTTATTTGGGACGGACCACTACGAGCAGTACTTC. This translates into CASSLFGTDHYEQYF.

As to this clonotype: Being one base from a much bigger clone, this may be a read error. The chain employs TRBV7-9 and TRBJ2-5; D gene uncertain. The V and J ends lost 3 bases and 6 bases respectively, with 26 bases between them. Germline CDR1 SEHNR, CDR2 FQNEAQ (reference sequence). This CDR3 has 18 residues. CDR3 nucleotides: TGTGCCAGCAGCTTGTATTTGGATGGCAGCCAACATAAAAAGACCCAGTACTTC. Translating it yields CASSLYLDGSQHKKTQYF.

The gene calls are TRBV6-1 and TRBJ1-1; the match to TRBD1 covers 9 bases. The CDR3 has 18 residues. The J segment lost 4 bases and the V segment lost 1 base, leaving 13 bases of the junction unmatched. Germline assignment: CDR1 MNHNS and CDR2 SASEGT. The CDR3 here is CASSEGTGGVGFITEAFF. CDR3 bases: TGTGCCAGCAGTGAAGGAACAGGGGGCGTTGGTTTTATCACTGAAGCTTTCTTT.

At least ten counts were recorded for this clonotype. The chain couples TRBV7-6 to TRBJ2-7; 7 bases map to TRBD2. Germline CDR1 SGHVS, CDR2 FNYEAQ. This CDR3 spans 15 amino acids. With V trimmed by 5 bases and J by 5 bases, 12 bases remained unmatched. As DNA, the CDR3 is TGTGCCAGCAGCCAAGCTGGCGGGAGTTATGACGAGCAGTACTTC. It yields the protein CASSQAGGSYDEQYF.

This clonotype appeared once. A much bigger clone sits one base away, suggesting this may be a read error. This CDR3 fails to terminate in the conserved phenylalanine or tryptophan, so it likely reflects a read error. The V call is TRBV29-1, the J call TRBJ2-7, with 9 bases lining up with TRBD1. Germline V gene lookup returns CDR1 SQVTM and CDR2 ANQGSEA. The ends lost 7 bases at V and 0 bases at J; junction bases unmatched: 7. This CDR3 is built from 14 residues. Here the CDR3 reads CSASGQGSSYEQYS. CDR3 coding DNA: TGCAGCGCCTCCGGACAGGGGAGCTCCTACGAGCAGTACTCC.

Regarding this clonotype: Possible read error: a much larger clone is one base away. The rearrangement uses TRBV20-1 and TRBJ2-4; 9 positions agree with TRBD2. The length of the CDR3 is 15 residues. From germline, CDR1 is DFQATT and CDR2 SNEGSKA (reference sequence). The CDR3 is CSAPLPGLALDIQCF. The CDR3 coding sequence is TGCAGTGCCCCGCTCCCCGGACTAGCGCTGGACATTCAGTGCTTC.